The rows below give T cell receptor beta chains drawn from one sample of a study of T-cell memory formation after mild COVID-19. TCRdb ran MiXCR on the 5' RACE reads and lists one entry per CDR3 protein. This table holds 350,000 or so distinct CDR3 sequences, 13% found once. The specimen sequenced was PBMCs or a T cell subset sorted from them (not recorded which). The receptors derive from a man aged 18 to 35 who had mild COVID-19 (a few samples of this study predate the infection). Cell type and time point are not known. Each CDR3 is given with its conserved first and last residue. Fields, in order: J gene, CDR3 length, V gene, CDR3 protein.

>TRBJ1-2|13|TRBV5-8
CASSGRTPASYTF
>TRBJ2-5|13|TRBV7-9
CASRDWARGLQYF
>TRBJ1-1|13|TRBV29-1
CSVHRSENTEAFF
>TRBJ1-5|13|TRBV19
CASSMIQDQPQHF
>TRBJ1-1|15|TRBV4-3
CASSQVQGGLPEAFF
>TRBJ2-1|15|TRBV11-3
CASSPGTGVNNEQFF
>TRBJ2-5|13|TRBV21-1
CASRVSGRETQYF
>TRBJ1-1|14|TRBV15
CATSRDLVETEAFF
>TRBJ2-1|15|TRBV5-1
CASRPDRLSYNEQFF
>TRBJ2-5|13|TRBV9
CASSAENQETQYF
>TRBJ1-2|14|TRBV4-3
CASSQEPGEYGYTF
>TRBJ1-1|14|TRBV24-1
CATSDGRGGAEAFF
>TRBJ1-1|15|TRBV12-3/TRBV12-4
CASSKARLLNTEAFF
>TRBJ1-2|14|TRBV12-3/TRBV12-4
CASRGSGRDYGYTF
>TRBJ2-5|15|TRBV10-2
CASSGTGYLQETQYF
>TRBJ2-1|17|TRBV6-4
CASSPQGLAGGSGEQFF
>TRBJ2-3|15|TRBV10-1
CASSESTGGADTQYF
>TRBJ1-6|13|TRBV20-1
CSARGPGDSPLHF
>TRBJ2-5|16|TRBV4-3
CASSPEASGGVETQYF
>TRBJ2-5|13|TRBV5-1
CASREGGGETQYF
>TRBJ2-3|13|TRBV6-2/TRBV6-3
CASSTQLTDTQYF
>TRBJ2-1|15|TRBV5-7
CASSLGASRDNEQFF
>TRBJ2-2|14|TRBV7-9
CASSFRGRTGELFF
>TRBJ2-5|15|TRBV18
CASSPGTGLLETQYF